The subject of this entry is one T cell receptor (beta chain). Its antigen is not identified. The sample is drawn from a study of T-cell reconstitution after alpha-beta-depleted transplantation in children. General study points: Reportedly, only several hundred clones from non-depleted graft cells drove alpha-beta T-cell counts at about two months. Elevated TCRbeta diversity at day 60 was traced, in some patients, to surviving recipient T cells and thymic progenitors. T-cell numbers and diversity one year post-transplant derived largely from freshly generated T cells.

The J segment lost 3 bases and the V segment lost 1 base, leaving 4 bases of the junction unmatched. The CDR3 is 14 residues long. The germline gives CDR1 DFQATT, CDR2 SNEGSKA (reference sequence). Preparing the TCRbeta library involved the use of unique molecular identifiers. MiXCR, run by TCRdb on the PCR reads, gives a single entry per CDR3 protein. The repertoire holds roughly 200,000 distinct CDR3 sequences, with approximately 7% as singletons. The chain couples TRBV20-1 to TRBJ2-3; TRBD1 matches 7 bases. The sequencing here drew on PBMCs, taken before TCRalphabeta/CD19-depleted stem cell transplant. The sequence was collected from a boy aged 2-15 years with acute lymphoblastic leukemia, due to receive a stem cell transplant. The CDR3 nucleotides read TGCAGTGCTAGAGGGACAGGATCGACAGATACGCAGTATTTT. Amino acids: CSARGTGSTDTQYF.